The rows below give T cell receptor beta chains drawn from one sample of a study of PD-L1 blockade in urothelial cancer. Libraries were prepared by immunoSEQ multiplex PCR; TCRdb keeps only in-frame clonotypes and omits some of them. The sample contains 30,000 to 40,000 clones, just over 35% of which appear only once. The sequences come from tumor tissue, collected before atezolizumab (anti-PD-L1) treatment. These receptors all stem from a man aged 55 to 70 with urothelial cancer. Each CDR3 is given with its conserved first and last residue. A D gene is named only where the DNA matches it firmly. Clone size is given for some rows only: seen once, a few or many times, or a class if the clone is expanded.

D gene	V gene	clone size	J gene	CDR3 protein	CDR3 DNA
-	TRBV7-1	many	TRBJ2-5	CASSLREGETQYF	TGTGCCAGCAGCTTACGAGAGGGCGAGACCCAGTACTTC
-	TRBV12-5	-	TRBJ1-5	CASGLATVSQPQHF	TGTGCTAGTGGTTTGGCCACCGTTAGTCAGCCCCAGCATTTT
-	TRBV6-8	-	TRBJ1-1	CAINGESGTEAFF	TGTGCCATCAATGGGGAGTCGGGAACTGAAGCTTTCTTT
TRBD1	TRBV28	-	TRBJ2-1	CASSSPEISTGGAHNEQFF	TGTGCCAGCAGTTCCCCGGAAATCTCGACAGGGGGCGCCCACAATGAGCAGTTCTTC
TRBD1	TRBV6-8	few	TRBJ1-5	CASSDDRGYQPQHF	TGTGCCAGCAGCGATGACAGGGGGTATCAGCCCCAGCATTTT
TRBD1	TRBV29-1	-	TRBJ1-2	CSVGTGGAYGYTF	TGCAGCGTCGGGACAGGCGGGGCCTATGGCTACACCTTC
TRBD2	TRBV11-3	few	TRBJ2-1	CASSRAGGTLGEQFF	TGTGCCAGCAGCCGGGCGGGAGGGACTTTAGGCGAGCAGTTCTTC
TRBD2	TRBV11-3	many	TRBJ2-2	CASSLWSAGGAGELFF	TGTGCCAGCAGCTTATGGTCCGCGGGAGGAGCCGGGGAGCTGTTTTTT
TRBD1	TRBV7-2	many	TRBJ2-5	CASSLQGLETQYF	TGTGCCAGCAGCCTACAGGGGTTAGAGACCCAGTACTTC
-	TRBV6-7	medium-sized	TRBJ2-7	CASSNGYEQYF	TGTGCCAGCAGTAACGGCTACGAGCAGTACTTC
TRBD1	TRBV5-1	-	TRBJ2-1	CASSSPGTGDFEQFF	TGCGCCAGCAGCTCCCCCGGGACAGGTGACTTTGAGCAGTTCTTC
-	TRBV5-1	few	TRBJ1-4	CASSPQGYPDAEKLFF	TGCGCCAGCAGCCCCCAAGGATACCCCGATGCCGAAAAACTGTTTTTT
-	TRBV11-3	-	TRBJ2-2	CASSLEQGSGELFF	TGTGCCAGCAGCCTCGAACAGGGATCCGGGGAGCTGTTTTTT
TRBD2	TRBV29-1	few	TRBJ2-7	CSVEGGGLLYEQYF	TGCAGCGTTGAAGGCGGGGGGCTACTGTACGAGCAGTACTTC
-	TRBV19	-	TRBJ1-1	CASSPMTIMNTEAFF	TGTGCCAGTAGTCCTATGACGATAATGAACACTGAAGCTTTCTTT
-	TRBV9	many	TRBJ1-5	CASSLSDSNQPQHF	TGTGCCAGCAGCCTTAGTGACAGCAATCAGCCCCAGCATTTT
TRBD1	TRBV15	-	TRBJ1-5	CATSRTGTAYQPQHF	TGTGCCACCAGCAGGACCGGGACAGCTTATCAGCCCCAGCATTTT
-	TRBV18	once	TRBJ2-7	CASSLETDSYEQYF	TGTGCCAGCTCACTTGAAACAGACTCCTACGAGCAGTACTTC
-	TRBV28	-	TRBJ1-2	CASRDGTNYGYTF	TGTGCCAGCAGAGATGGGACTAACTATGGCTACACCTTC
-	TRBV28	once	TRBJ2-6	CASGLSSGANVLTF	TGTGCCAGCGGACTTTCCTCTGGGGCCAACGTCCTGACTTTC
TRBD1	TRBV6-8	many	TRBJ1-2	CASSYWTGTLYGYTF	TGTGCCAGCAGTTACTGGACAGGGACCCTTTATGGCTACACCTTC
-	TRBV19	few	TRBJ1-2	CASRNPSGASGYTF	TGTGCCAGTAGAAACCCATCAGGGGCTAGTGGCTACACCTTC
TRBD2	TRBV4-1	-	TRBJ2-2	CAPRGFTGELFF	TGCGCCCCGCGGGGGTTCACCGGGGAGCTGTTTTTT
TRBD1	TRBV18	-	TRBJ2-7	CASSPLGDRGMGEQYF	TGTGCCAGCTCACCACTTGGGGACAGGGGAATGGGCGAGCAGTACTTC
-	TRBV11-3	few	TRBJ2-7	CASSLRSEGGNEQYF	TGTGCCAGCAGCTTGCGAAGTGAGGGAGGCAACGAGCAGTACTTC
-	TRBV1	-	TRBJ2-1	CASSQDRSSSYNEQFF	TGCGCCAGCAGCCAAGACCGCTCTTCGTCCTACAATGAGCAGTTCTTC
TRBD1	TRBV19	-	TRBJ1-5	CASSVFTDRGHQPQHF	TGTGCCAGTAGTGTCTTCACAGACAGGGGGCACCAGCCCCAGCATTTT
TRBD2	TRBV19	few	TRBJ2-1	CAPPGTSGRGILENEQFF	TGTGCCCCACCCGGGACTAGCGGGAGAGGGATTTTAGAAAATGAGCAGTTCTTC
TRBD2	TRBV5-1	-	TRBJ2-3	CASSPGTSGLSDTQYF	TGCGCCAGCAGCCCTGGGACTAGCGGACTATCAGATACGCAGTATTTT
-	TRBV28	-	TRBJ1-4	CASSFMEGLVEKLFF	TGTGCCAGCAGTTTTATGGAGGGGCTGGTTGAAAAACTGTTTTTT
-	TRBV19	-	TRBJ1-4	CASSSWTVANEKLFF	TGTGCCAGTAGTTCGTGGACAGTAGCGAATGAAAAACTGTTTTTT
-	TRBV30	-	TRBJ1-4	CAWSEGGNEKLFF	TGTGCCTGGAGTGAAGGGGGAAATGAAAAACTGTTTTTT
-	TRBV7-5	many	TRBJ1-5	CASSLEPGGKNQPQHF	TGTGCCAGCAGCTTAGAGCCAGGAGGCAAGAATCAGCCCCAGCATTTT
-	TRBV10-2	few	TRBJ1-1	CASSAMNTEAFF	TGCGCCAGCAGTGCGATGAACACTGAAGCTTTCTTT
TRBD1	TRBV7-7	few	TRBJ1-3	CASSLGQGGGGNTIYF	TGTGCCAGCAGCTTGGGACAGGGGGGAGGTGGAAACACCATATATTTT
-	TRBV7-1	few	TRBJ2-2	CASSPGTHTGELFF	TGTGCCAGCAGCCCGGGGACACACACCGGGGAGCTGTTTTTT
-	TRBV29-1	-	TRBJ2-7	CSVEADSPEQYF	TGCAGCGTTGAGGCAGATAGCCCCGAGCAGTACTTC
-	TRBV18	-	TRBJ1-3	CASSLGVPSSGNTIYF	TGTGCCAGCTCACTTGGGGTGCCCTCCTCTGGAAACACCATATATTTT
-	TRBV5-1	-	TRBJ1-5	CASSLGPGDQPQHF	TGCGCCAGCAGCTTGGGACCAGGGGATCAGCCCCAGCATTTT
TRBD1	TRBV14	few	TRBJ1-1	CASSQVRPGDRGLMTEAFF	TGTGCCAGCAGCCAAGTACGACCCGGGGACAGGGGGCTGATGACTGAAGCTTTCTTT
-	TRBV5-1	-	TRBJ2-3	CASSLESSGTDTQYF	TGCGCCAGCAGCTTGGAATCTAGCGGCACAGATACGCAGTATTTT
-	TRBV9	-	TRBJ1-5	CASSLDGSSNQPQHF	TGTGCCAGCAGCCTTGACGGGTCGAGCAATCAGCCCCAGCATTTT
-	TRBV28	once	TRBJ1-4	CASSPRTVFNEKLFF	TGTGCCAGCAGTCCCCGGACAGTTTTTAATGAAAAACTGTTTTTT
-	TRBV5-1	-	TRBJ2-7	CASSEGGTSSYEQYF	TGCGCCAGCAGCGAAGGAGGCACAAGCTCCTACGAGCAGTACTTC
-	TRBV19	-	TRBJ1-4	CASSMLGLANEKLFF	TGTGCCAGTAGTATGCTCGGGCTGGCTAATGAAAAACTGTTTTTT
TRBD2	TRBV7-6	-	TRBJ2-2	CAISPGAGGPNTGELFF	TGTGCCATCTCTCCAGGAGCGGGAGGGCCGAACACCGGGGAGCTGTTTTTT
TRBD1	TRBV5-1	-	TRBJ2-3	CASSEGQGADTQYF	TGCGCCAGCAGCGAGGGACAGGGAGCAGATACGCAGTATTTT